Presented here are 30 T cell receptor beta chains from one specimen sequenced in a study of blood T cell repertoires in COVID-19. The table came from immunoSEQ multiplex PCR; TCRdb's copy has only in-frame clones and leaves some out. The table has about 120,000 clones, 82% seen once; the top ten hold roughly 7.1%. The source material was peripheral blood. These receptors originate from an older man with active or convalescent COVID-19.

This clone turned up a few times. The J gene is TRBJ1-5, the V gene TRBV6-5; a possible D gene is TRBD1 (6 bases). With 6 bases removed from V and 5 bases from J, the gap between germline ends came to 11 bases. Germline CDR1 reads MNHEY; CDR2 reads SVGAGI. The CDR3 consists of 13 residues. CDR3 DNA: TGTGCCAGCAGCGTAAACAGGGATCAGCCCCAGCATTTT. Translation: CASSVNRDQPQHF.

The rearrangement uses TRBV14 and TRBJ2-7; 8 nucleotides line up with TRBD1. The germline V gene has CDR1 SGHDN and CDR2 FVKESK. The CDR3 spans 16 residues. Trimming took 1 base from V and 1 from J; bases not matched to a gene: 6. CDR3 region: CASSQASGGRSYEQYF. DNA of the CDR3: TGTGCCAGCAGCCAAGCATCAGGGGGCCGATCCTACGAGCAGTACTTC.

The chain employs TRBV5-8 and TRBJ2-3; the match to TRBD2 covers 8 bases. The CDR3 runs to 16 residues. From germline, CDR1 is SGHTS and CDR2 YDEGEE. The J segment lost 1 base and the V segment lost 0 bases, leaving 4 bases of the junction unmatched. CDR3 nucleotide sequence: TGTGCCAGCAGCTTGGGTCGGGGGGGCCGCACAGATACGCAGTATTTT. This translates into CASSLGRGGRTDTQYF.

The chain uses TRBV6-5 and TRBJ1-4; the D gene is possibly TRBD1 (5 bases). Germline lookup yields CDR1 MNHEY and CDR2 SVGAGI. V was clipped by 2 bases and J by 8 bases, with 18 bases between them. The length of the CDR3 is 16 residues. CDR3 loop: CASSYGQGRVGEKLFF. The CDR3 DNA reads TGTGCCAGCAGTTACGGTCAGGGCAGGGTTGGCGAAAAACTGTTTTTT.

The chain links TRBV12-5 to TRBJ2-7, with 8 bases matching TRBD2. Germline-derived CDR1 and CDR2 are LGHNT and FRNRAP. This CDR3 is built from 13 residues. V lost 1 base, J lost 7 bases, and 3 bases stayed unmatched. CDR3 coding DNA: TGTGCTAGTGGTTTGGCGGGACTAGGGGAGCAGTACTTC. Protein: CASGLAGLGEQYF.

V is TRBV4-3 and J is TRBJ1-4; 7 bases agree with TRBD1. V lost 0 bases and J lost 7; bases outside the gene matches: 5. The CDR3 sequence is 15 residues long. CDR1 is LGHNA, CDR2 YSLEER, per germline. The CDR3 DNA sequence: TGCGCCAGCAGCCAAGATTCGACAGGGACTGAAAAACTGTTTTTT. Its protein product is CASSQDSTGTEKLFF.

The rearrangement links TRBV30 to TRBJ2-7; 7 bases line up with TRBD1. This CDR3 comprises 12 residues. J was trimmed by 8 bases and V by 3 bases; bases with no gene match: 7. From germline, CDR1 is GTSNPN and CDR2 SVGIG (reference sequence). The CDR3 is CAWRPAGGQQYF. In DNA form, the CDR3 reads TGTGCCTGGAGGCCGGCAGGGGGTCAGCAGTACTTC.

V and J are TRBV2 and TRBJ1-5; unclear D gene. V lost 4 bases and J 2 bases, leaving 9 bases between the germline ends. Germline loops: CDR1 SNHLY, CDR2 FYNNEI. This CDR3 spans 14 amino acids. CDR3: CASSAGLGNQPQHF. The CDR3 coding sequence is TGTGCCAGCAGTGCCGGTCTGGGCAATCAGCCCCAGCATTTT.

This clone turned up a few times. The chain has TRBV9 and TRBJ1-2; possible D gene TRBD1, 5 bases. Germline V lookup: CDR1 SGDLS, CDR2 YYNGEE. The CDR3 sequence is 15 residues long. Trimming took 3 bases from V and 4 from J, leaving 16 bases between them. CDR3 sequence reads: CASSAYPGGGYGYTF. CDR3 bases: TGTGCCAGCAGCGCGTATCCGGGGGGTGGCTATGGCTACACCTTC.

This chain uses TRBV28 with TRBJ1-1; D is undetermined. V lost 7 bases and J 6 bases, leaving 18 bases between the germline ends. This CDR3 is 14 amino acids long. Per germline, CDR1 MDHEN and CDR2 SYDVKM. The CDR3 DNA is TGTGCCAGCAACTTGGCAGGTACCATCGCTGAAGCTTTCTTT. Encoded protein: CASNLAGTIAEAFF. The whole variable domain, remainder taken from reference TRBV28 and TRBJ1-1, is DVKVTQSSRYLVKRTGEKVFLECVQDMDHENMFWYRQDPGLGLRLIYFSYDVKMKEKGDIPEGYSVSREKKERFSLILESASTNQTSMYLCASNLAGTIAEAFFGQGTRLTVV.

This clone was recorded many times. The sample holds other DNA sequences that translate to the same CDR3. The V call is TRBV5-4, the J call TRBJ2-7, with TRBD2 matching 10 bases. Germline V gene sequence: CDR1 SGHNT, CDR2 YYREEE (reference sequence). V lost 0 bases to trimming and J lost 0 bases; unmatched junction nucleotides: 0. The CDR3 totals 15 residues. For the CDR3, the DNA is TGTGCCAGCAGCTTGGCTAGCGGGGGCTCCTACGAGCAGTACTTC. Its translation: CASSLASGGSYEQYF.

This clone was found a few times. The same CDR3 arises from other DNA sequences in this sample as well. The J gene is TRBJ1-1, the V gene TRBV5-1; TRBD1 is a possible D gene (6 bases). The V gene's germline CDR1 is SGHRS and CDR2 YFSETQ. The length of the CDR3 is 13 residues. The V end lost 0 bases, the J end lost 3 bases, and 6 bases lay between the germline ends. The CDR3 coding sequence is TGCGCCAGCAGCTTGGACAGGGACACTGAAGCTTTCTTT. Its protein product is CASSLDRDTEAFF.

The chain uses TRBV19 and TRBJ1-3; 8 bases line up with TRBD1. Trimming cost V 5 bases and J 4 bases; bases outside gene matches: 4. This CDR3 comprises 14 residues. CDR1 LNHDA and CDR2 SQIVND come from the germline V gene (reference sequence). The CDR3 DNA sequence: TGTGCCAGTAGTTACGACAGGGGAGGAAACACCATATATTTT. Translation: CASSYDRGGNTIYF.

As concerns this clone: This sample also contains other DNA sequences that code for the same CDR3. The rearrangement links TRBV5-1 to TRBJ2-1; possible D gene TRBD1, 5 bases. In germline, CDR1 is SGHRS, CDR2 YFSETQ. Trimming removed 0 bases from V and 4 bases from J, with 8 bases in between. The CDR3 totals 14 residues. The CDR3 here is CASSLEGQYNEQFF. In nucleotides, the CDR3 is TGCGCCAGCAGCTTGGAAGGACAATACAATGAGCAGTTCTTC.

The V gene is TRBV19, the J gene TRBJ2-6, with a weak D call TRBD1 (5 bases). V was shortened by 1 base and J by 0 bases, with 10 bases between the two germline ends. Germline V CDR1 and CDR2: LNHDA, SQIVND (reference sequence). The CDR3 has 17 amino acids. This CDR3 reads CASSIAQGFSGANVLTF. Here the CDR3 DNA reads TGTGCCAGTAGTATAGCTCAGGGTTTCTCTGGGGCCAACGTCCTGACTTTC.

The chain links TRBV28 to TRBJ2-4; the match to TRBD1 covers 7 bases. V was pared by 4 bases and J by 2 bases, with 8 bases of the junction left unmatched. This CDR3 spans 16 amino acids. CDR1 and CDR2 (germline): MDHEN, SYDVKM. CDR3 residues: CASSSAGGFSKNIQYF. DNA for the CDR3: TGTGCCAGCAGTTCGGCAGGGGGTTTTTCCAAAAACATTCAGTACTTC.

The rearrangement uses TRBV28 and TRBJ2-2; 9 bases are a match to TRBD1. CDR1 and CDR2 from the germline V gene are MDHEN and SYDVKM. The CDR3 length is 16 residues. V shed 2 bases, J shed 3 bases, and the junction held 4 bases outside the gene matches. DNA for the CDR3: TGTGCCAGCAGTTTAGGGGGGACAGGGTACACCGGGGAGCTGTTTTTT. Its translation: CASSLGGTGYTGELFF. The whole variable domain, filled in from reference TRBV28 and TRBJ2-2, reads DVKVTQSSRYLVKRTGEKVFLECVQDMDHENMFWYRQDPGLGLRLIYFSYDVKMKEKGDIPEGYSVSREKKERFSLILESASTNQTSMYLCASSLGGTGYTGELFFGEGSRLTVL.

This chain uses TRBV28 with TRBJ1-3, with D unclear. From germline, CDR1 is MDHEN and CDR2 SYDVKM. The ends were cut back, 2 bases at V and 7 bases at J, with 12 bases in the middle. The CDR3 is 14 amino acids. DNA for the CDR3: TGTGCCAGCAGTTTAAGGCAGGTTTCCAACACCATATATTTT. It specifies CASSLRQVSNTIYF. Full variable domain (outside the CDR3, taken from reference TRBV28 and TRBJ1-3): DVKVTQSSRYLVKRTGEKVFLECVQDMDHENMFWYRQDPGLGLRLIYFSYDVKMKEKGDIPEGYSVSREKKERFSLILESASTNQTSMYLCASSLRQVSNTIYFGEGSWLTVV.

V gene TRBV10-3 combines with J gene TRBJ2-3; tentative D call: TRBD2 (7 bases). The CDR3 has 16 amino acids. Between the trimmed V and J ends, which lost 3 bases and 2 bases, there was a span of 15 bases. CDR1 is ENHRY and CDR2 is SYGVKD in the germline V gene. The CDR3 coding sequence is TGTGCCATCAGTGAACGGGGGGCGTTGAACACAGATACGCAGTATTTT. Protein sequence: CAISERGALNTDTQYF.

The rearrangement joins TRBV7-2 to TRBJ1-5; possibly TRBD1 for D (6 bases). Germline V gene sequence: CDR1 SGHTA, CDR2 FQGNSA. The CDR3 loop spans 14 amino acids. V lost 5 bases, J lost 3 bases, and 11 bases lay in between. Here the CDR3 DNA reads TGTGCCAGCAGCCCACGGGACACCAATCAGCCCCAGCATTTT. It yields the protein CASSPRDTNQPQHF.

J is TRBJ2-1 and V is TRBV24-1; 15 bases are shared with TRBD2. CDR1 and CDR2 from the germline V gene are KGHDR and SFDVKD. The CDR3 covers 20 residues. V shed 3 bases and J 6 bases; nucleotides not matched to a gene: 14. CDR3 in amino acids: CATSDRPGLAGGPRINEQFF. The CDR3 nucleotides read TGTGCCACCAGTGATCGCCCCGGACTAGCGGGAGGGCCAAGAATCAATGAGCAGTTCTTC.

This clone has at least ten counts. The genes are TRBV6-4 and TRBJ1-2, with D perhaps TRBD1 (6 bases). Looked up from germline, CDR1 is MRHNA and CDR2 is SNTAGT. The V end lost 6 bases, the J end lost 5 bases, and 13 bases lay between the germline ends. The CDR3 is 13 residues long. CDR3 protein: CASSPDSGYGYTF. The CDR3 nucleotides read TGTGCCAGCAGCCCGGACAGTGGGTATGGCTACACCTTC.

V gene TRBV28 combines with J gene TRBJ1-2; tentatively, D is TRBD1 (6 bases). Trimming removed 6 bases from V and 14 bases from J, with 19 bases in between. The germline V gene has CDR1 MDHEN and CDR2 SYDVKM. There are 12 residues in the CDR3. DNA for the CDR3: TGTGCCAGCAGCCGTGTCGCAGGGGTAAAAACCTTC. Translating gives CASSRVAGVKTF.

The chain has TRBV28 and TRBJ2-7; D is unclear. V was trimmed by 1 base and J by 3 bases, leaving 4 bases between them. Germline CDR1 is MDHEN and CDR2 is SYDVKM. The CDR3 loop spans 12 amino acids. The CDR3 reads CASSLSIYEQYF. In DNA form, the CDR3 reads TGTGCCAGCAGTTTATCCATCTACGAGCAGTACTTC.

DNA for the CDR3: TGTGCCAGCAGTTACGCGGGGGGCTTCACAGATACGCAGTATTTT. This gives the protein CASSYAGGFTDTQYF. The chain combines TRBV6-5 with TRBJ2-3; 8 positions match TRBD2. Looked up from germline, CDR1 is MNHEY and CDR2 is SVGAGI. The CDR3 is 15 residues long. Unmatched junction bases numbered 3, after V lost 2 bases and J lost 2 bases.

This clone has more than one count but fewer than ten. The J gene is TRBJ1-2, the V gene TRBV6-1, with a weak D call TRBD1 (6 bases). V lost 3 bases and J 2 bases, leaving 13 bases between the germline ends. In germline, CDR1 is MNHNS, CDR2 SASEGT. This CDR3 spans 15 amino acids. CDR3 bases: TGTGCCAGCAGTGACCTGGCCACAGGGAACTATGGCTACACCTTC. Amino acids: CASSDLATGNYGYTF.

The chain is built from TRBV7-9 and TRBJ1-1; a possible D gene is TRBD1 (5 bases). V gave up 2 bases and J gave up 3 bases, with 7 bases separating them. Germline CDR1 is SEHNR and CDR2 is FQNEAQ (reference sequence). The CDR3 sequence is 13 residues long. CDR3 residues: CASSLTGDTEAFF. The CDR3 DNA follows: TGTGCCAGCAGCTTAACGGGGGACACTGAAGCTTTCTTT.

The chain joins TRBV4-2 to TRBJ2-2; possible D gene TRBD2, 6 bases. The CDR3 runs 16 residues. V dropped 0 bases and J dropped 5 bases, with 13 bases sitting between them. Looked up from germline, CDR1 is LGHNA and CDR2 is YNFKEQ. The DNA for the CDR3 is TGTGCCAGCAGCCAAGAGGCGGGGCGGGTTACCGGGGAGCTGTTTTTT. Translating it yields CASSQEAGRVTGELFF.

V usage is TRBV5-1 and J usage is TRBJ2-7; 10 bases agree with TRBD2. The CDR3 is made up of 14 amino acids. Germline V gives CDR1 SGHRS, CDR2 YFSETQ. J was trimmed by 4 bases and V by 5 bases; bases with no gene match: 6. The CDR3 DNA reads as TGCGCCAGCAGAGAGGCTAGCGGGAGTTACGAGCAGTACTTC. It specifies CASREASGSYEQYF.

The chain recombines TRBV6-6 with TRBJ1-5, with D maybe TRBD1 (5 bases). The CDR3 totals 15 residues. The germline CDR1 and CDR2 sequences are MNHNY and SVGAGI (reference sequence). V lost 0 bases and J lost 2, with 8 bases in between. CDR3 in amino acids: CASSYSIGGNQPQHF. CDR3 in DNA: TGTGCCAGCAGTTACTCGATAGGGGGCAATCAGCCCCAGCATTTT.